A single sample is the source of the 5 T cell receptor beta chains below, sequenced in a study of T-cell reconstitution after alpha-beta-depleted transplantation in children. As it was prepared, the TCRbeta library received unique molecular identifiers. TCRdb used MiXCR to reprocess the PCR reads, holding one entry per CDR3 protein. The sample lists 580,000 or so distinct CDR3 sequences, more than 20% occurring once. This sample comprised PBMCs, mostly from graft donor cells, obtained 360 days after TCRalphabeta/CD19-depleted stem cell transplant. All receptors come from a boy under three years old who had a stem cell transplant for acute myeloid leukemia, so the T cells may come from the graft donor.

This rearrangement joins TRBV29-1 to TRBJ1-1; D may be TRBD1 (6 bases). V was cut by 4 bases and J by 4 bases, with 16 bases left in between. CDR3 length: 14 residues. Per the germline V gene, CDR1 is SQVTM and CDR2 is ANQGSEA. CDR3 sequence (DNA): TGCAGCGTTGCCCTTCGACAGGCTGCCACTGAAGCTTTCTTT. Its protein is CSVALRQAATEAFF.

The chain uses TRBV10-3 and TRBJ2-2, with a tentative D call TRBD2 (6 bases). The CDR3 consists of 16 residues. The germline CDR1 and CDR2 sequences are ENHRY and SYGVKD. With 2 bases removed from V and 1 base from J, the gap between germline ends came to 11 bases. The CDR3 coding sequence is TGTGCCATCAGTGAGAATTCAGCGGGGAACACCGGGGAGCTGTTTTTT. Translated: CAISENSAGNTGELFF.

The chain combines TRBV7-9 with TRBJ2-7; no clear D. V was clipped by 4 bases and J by 2 bases, with 9 bases between them. The CDR3 sequence is 13 residues long. Germline CDR1 reads SEHNR; CDR2 reads FQNEAQ (reference sequence). CDR3 residues: CASSSTSTYEQYV. In DNA form, the CDR3 reads TGTGCCAGCAGCTCGACAAGCACCTACGAGCAGTACGTC.

The rearrangement links TRBV4-3 to TRBJ2-3, with 13 nucleotides matching TRBD2. Germline V gene sequence: CDR1 LGHNA, CDR2 YSLEER. The CDR3 spans 18 residues. J was trimmed by 2 bases and V by 0 bases; bases with no gene match: 5. CDR3 bases: TGCGCCAGCAGCCAAGATCTGGGACTAGCGGGGAACACAGATACGCAGTATTTT. This codes for CASSQDLGLAGNTDTQYF.

The chain uses TRBV12-5 and TRBJ2-7; D is perhaps TRBD2 (5 bases). The CDR3 contains 11 residues. Germline CDR1 and CDR2: LGHNT and FRNRAP. V shed 6 bases and J shed 9 bases, with 12 bases lying between them. The CDR3 sequence: CASGPGRGQYF. The CDR3 nucleotides are TGTGCTAGTGGCCCCGGCCGGGGGCAGTACTTC.